This TCR beta chain is drawn from a study of blood T cells in healthy people across ages. On the study more broadly: With template switching, about one barcoded beta molecule was captured per two T cells.

Healthy Caucasian individuals from Russia aged about 6 to 100 were enrolled as donors. Total RNA, at least 5 micrograms per sample, came from PBMCs. Findings of the study overall: There was a strong correlation between TCR beta diversity and naive T cell percentage.

Germline lookup yields CDR1 KGHDR and CDR2 SFDVKD. The CDR3 contains 14 residues. This clonotype came up a few times. Antigen unknown. At one boundary the junction diverges from the germline segment, which might be a read error. A second PCR of 7 to 11 cycles used a sample-barcoded 5' primer and a J-beta primer mix. TCRdb ran MiXCR on the 5' RACE reads and lists one entry per CDR3 protein. Of approximately 1,000,000 distinct CDR3 sequences detected, 45% appear once; the ten largest clones hold under 20%. The sequence was collected from a woman between 55 and 75 years old in good health. V and J are TRBV24-1 and TRBJ2-1; 13 positions agree with TRBD2. The sequencing sample was made of blood. The CDR3 bases are TGTGCCACCAGCGATTTACTAGCGGGAGGGCCTCAGTTCTTC. The encoded protein is CATSDLLAGGPQFF.